The 27 T cell receptor beta chains reported below all come from one sample, sequenced in a study of control samples from healthy donors and cancer patients. Sequenced by immunoSEQ multiplex PCR; TCRdb stores in-frame clones only, minus some. Here the sample spans 190,000 or so clones, over 85% being singletons. Sequenced sample: blood. All receptors come from a man between 18 and 29 years old in good health.

This chain's CDR3 is CASGETGLPYGYTF. The CDR3 DNA reads TGTGCCAGCGGGGAGACAGGGCTTCCCTATGGCTACACCTTC. The genes are TRBV28 and TRBJ1-2, with TRBD1 matching 7 bases. Germline assignment: CDR1 MDHEN and CDR2 SYDVKM. Trimming at V came to 8 bases and at J to 4 bases, leaving 10 bases not matched to a gene. This CDR3 has 14 amino acids.

The chain joins TRBV5-1 to TRBJ2-1; 7 nucleotides align to TRBD1. The ends lost 4 bases at V and 7 bases at J; junction bases unmatched: 5. The germline gives CDR1 SGHRS, CDR2 YFSETQ. CDR3 length: 13 residues. CDR3 DNA: TGCGCCAGCAGCCAAGGGACAGTAAATGAGCAGTTCTTC. Its translation: CASSQGTVNEQFF.

The CDR3 DNA sequence: TGCAGCGTTGATATGGTACAGGGGGGCGAGCAGTACTTC. Translated: CSVDMVQGGEQYF. The rearrangement links TRBV29-1 to TRBJ2-7; 8 bases agree with TRBD1. Germline lookup yields CDR1 SQVTM and CDR2 ANQGSEA. The CDR3 contains 13 residues. V trimming: 3 bases; J trimming: 6 bases; junction bases outside the gene matches: 7.

The J gene is TRBJ1-1, the V gene TRBV5-1; tentatively, D is TRBD1 (6 bases). Germline assignment: CDR1 SGHRS and CDR2 YFSETQ. V was shortened by 4 bases and J by 1 base, with 14 bases between the two germline ends. The CDR3 extends over 15 amino acids. The CDR3 protein is CASSRHWTENTEAFF. The CDR3 DNA reads TGCGCCAGCAGCAGACACTGGACAGAGAACACTGAAGCTTTCTTT.

The chain links TRBV30 to TRBJ1-1, with D perhaps TRBD1 (5 bases). Trimming removed 1 base at V and 6 bases at J, with 18 bases between. CDR3 length: 15 amino acids. Germline assignment: CDR1 GTSNPN and CDR2 SVGIG (reference sequence). The CDR3 protein is CAWSAPGLRPAEAFF. The CDR3, as DNA: TGTGCCTGGAGTGCGCCGGGACTCAGGCCCGCTGAAGCTTTCTTT.

The chain couples TRBV4-1 to TRBJ1-4; D is unresolved. The CDR3 spans 11 residues. V was trimmed by 3 bases and J by 11 bases, leaving 7 bases between them. In germline, CDR1 is MGHRA, CDR2 YSYEKL. CDR3 in amino acids: CASSQLDKLFF. CDR3 in DNA: TGCGCCAGCAGCCAGCTAGATAAACTGTTTTTT.

This chain links TRBV6-4 with TRBJ1-1; D is uncertain. V lost 0 bases, J lost 5 bases, and 13 bases lay in between. The CDR3 is 15 residues long. Germline V gene sequence: CDR1 MRHNA, CDR2 SNTAGT. CDR3 protein: CASSDSFGVGTEAFF. The CDR3 nucleotides read TGTGCCAGCAGTGACTCGTTTGGGGTTGGGACTGAAGCTTTCTTT.

This clone was seen a few times. The V gene is TRBV29-1, the J gene TRBJ1-1; D gene unclear. CDR3 size: 12 residues. The V gene's germline CDR1 is SQVTM and CDR2 ANQGSEA. The V gene lost 3 bases and the J gene lost 5 bases, with 10 bases spanning the gap. The CDR3 sequence is CSVDSGYTEAFF. The CDR3 nucleotides read TGCAGCGTTGACAGCGGATATACTGAAGCTTTCTTT. The variable domain in full, with the rest retrieved from reference TRBV29-1 and TRBJ1-1, is SAVISQKPSRDICQRGTSLTIQCQVDSQVTMMFWYRQQPGQSLTLIATANQGSEATYESGFVIDKFPISRPNLTFSTLTVSNMSPEDSSIYLCSVDSGYTEAFFGQGTRLTVV.

This clone was counted a single time. This rearrangement joins TRBV15 to TRBJ1-2; D is ambiguous. This CDR3 is built from 16 residues. Germline V gene sequence: CDR1 LNHNV, CDR2 YYDKDF (reference sequence). V dropped 0 bases and J dropped 3 bases, with 14 bases sitting between them. CDR3 amino acids: CATSRDLAVPDYGYTF. CDR3 nucleotide sequence: TGTGCCACCAGCAGAGATCTGGCCGTCCCTGACTATGGCTACACCTTC.

This clone was detected only a few times. The V gene is TRBV9, the J gene TRBJ2-7, with 10 bases aligning to TRBD2. The ends lost 0 bases at V and 2 bases at J; junction bases unmatched: 5. From germline, CDR1 is SGDLS and CDR2 YYNGEE. This CDR3 spans 16 amino acids. For the CDR3, the DNA is TGTGCCAGCAGCGTAGACAGCGGGGGGGTCCCCTACGAGCAGTACTTC. It codes for CASSVDSGGVPYEQYF.

The chain combines TRBV18 with TRBJ2-6; either TRBD1 or TRBD2 may supply D (5 bases each). V was clipped by 5 bases and J by 1 base, with 15 bases between them. Germline CDR1 KGHSH, CDR2 LQKENI. The CDR3 runs to 17 residues. This chain's CDR3 is CASSLLSGGSGANVLTF. CDR3 in DNA: TGTGCCAGCTCATTGCTGAGTGGGGGATCTGGGGCCAACGTCCTGACTTTC.

The chain uses TRBV6-5 and TRBJ1-2, with TRBD1 matching 12 bases. From germline, CDR1 is MNHEY and CDR2 SVGAGI. The CDR3 spans 13 residues. V gave up 5 bases and J gave up 8 bases; unmatched junction bases: 3. This CDR3 is CASSPGTGGGYTF. The DNA for the CDR3 is TGTGCCAGCAGTCCCGGGACAGGGGGCGGCTACACCTTC.

This clone has a single count. V is TRBV5-4 and J is TRBJ2-5; 8 bases match TRBD2. The CDR3 extends over 15 amino acids. The V gene end was trimmed by 6 bases and the J gene end by 5 bases; junction bases not matched to a gene: 12. Germline loops: CDR1 SGHNT, CDR2 YYREEE (reference sequence). This CDR3 is CASTPPGGGRETQYF. In DNA, the CDR3 is TGTGCCAGCACCCCCCCGGGGGGGGGCCGGGAGACCCAGTACTTC.

The chain links TRBV7-8 to TRBJ1-5; 9 positions match TRBD1. The CDR3 has 15 amino acids. CDR1 is SGHVS and CDR2 is FQNEAQ in the germline V gene. Trimming removed 5 bases from V and 6 bases from J; junction bases left unmatched: 8. The CDR3 loop reads CASSTPGTGLQPQHF. The CDR3 DNA reads as TGTGCCAGCAGCACGCCCGGGACAGGGCTTCAGCCCCAGCATTTT.

This chain links TRBV10-3 with TRBJ1-2, with 8 nucleotides matching TRBD1. CDR3 length: 14 residues. CDR1 is ENHRY, CDR2 SYGVKD, per germline. Losses at the gene ends were 5 bases for V and 4 bases for J; bases not matched to a gene: 6. The CDR3 sequence is CAISSRQGTYGYTF. In nucleotides, the CDR3 is TGTGCCATCAGTTCCAGACAGGGGACCTATGGCTACACCTTC.

The CDR3 coding sequence is TGTGCCAGCAGCCCCTACGAGACTGCGGGGCACACTGAAGCTTTCTTT. Its protein is CASSPYETAGHTEAFF. The chain joins TRBV3-1 (or the pseudogene TRBV3-2) to TRBJ1-1, with TRBD1 as a possible D gene (5 bases). CDR1 is LGHDT, CDR2 YNNKEL, per germline (reference sequence). Trimming pared 4 bases from V and 3 bases from J, leaving 18 bases between. This CDR3 is built from 16 residues.

This chain uses TRBV15 with TRBJ1-6, with D perhaps matching TRBD1 (5 bases). V was trimmed by 0 bases and J by 13 bases, leaving 16 bases between them. The germline CDR1 and CDR2 sequences are LNHNV and YYDKDF (reference sequence). The CDR3 runs 15 residues. CDR3 loop: CATSRETRDRGPLHF. In nucleotides, the CDR3 is TGTGCCACCAGCAGAGAGACGAGGGACCGGGGTCCCCTCCACTTT.

The chain uses TRBV19 and TRBJ1-6, with no clear D. The CDR3 runs to 14 residues. V dropped 6 bases and J dropped 10 bases, with 16 bases sitting between them. Germline CDR1 LNHDA, CDR2 SQIVND (reference sequence). The CDR3 nucleotides are TGTGCCAGTAGAATGGCGGCAAGGGAATCACCCCTCCACTTT. It codes for CASRMAARESPLHF.

The genes are TRBV6-5 and TRBJ2-7, with D unresolved. Germline CDR1 MNHEY, CDR2 SVGAGI. The CDR3 has 13 residues. Trimming left V 6 bases short and J 2 bases short, with 11 bases between. CDR3 in amino acids: CASSITPPYEQYF. CDR3 DNA sequence: TGTGCCAGCAGCATTACCCCTCCCTACGAGCAGTACTTC.

This chain uses TRBV2 with TRBJ1-5; no clear D. The V and J ends lost 0 bases and 7 bases respectively, with 10 bases between them. Germline loops: CDR1 SNHLY, CDR2 FYNNEI. The CDR3 is 14 amino acids. CDR3 nucleotide sequence: TGTGCCAGCAGTGAAGCGGTCAGACGACAGCCCCAGCATTTT. Residues: CASSEAVRRQPQHF.

The chain joins TRBV9 to TRBJ1-4, with 9 bases matching TRBD1. The ends lost 4 bases at V and 7 bases at J; junction bases unmatched: 8. The CDR3 is 15 amino acids. Looked up from germline, CDR1 is SGDLS and CDR2 is YYNGEE. CDR3 region: CASSSRTGVSEKLFF. CDR3 coding DNA: TGTGCCAGCAGCTCGAGGACAGGGGTAAGTGAAAAACTGTTTTTT.

The chain joins TRBV9 to TRBJ1-2; 9 bases agree with TRBD1. Losses at the gene ends were 2 bases for V and 2 bases for J; bases not matched to a gene: 10. The CDR3 runs to 17 residues. Looked up from germline, CDR1 is SGDLS and CDR2 is YYNGEE. The DNA for the CDR3 is TGTGCCAGCAGCGTCGATCCAGGACAGGGGATAAACTATGGCTACACCTTC. Encoded protein: CASSVDPGQGINYGYTF.

The J gene is TRBJ2-1, the V gene TRBV5-4, with 8 bases that match TRBD2. The CDR3 is 16 residues long. Losses at the gene ends were 3 bases for V and 6 bases for J; bases not matched to a gene: 11. CDR1 is SGHNT and CDR2 is YYREEE in the germline V gene (reference sequence). The CDR3 sequence: CASSSAGTRSGNEQFF. CDR3 bases: TGTGCCAGCAGCTCCGCCGGGACTAGATCGGGCAATGAGCAGTTCTTC.

This clone was recorded once. The chain combines TRBV28 with TRBJ1-3; D unclear. CDR1 is MDHEN and CDR2 is SYDVKM in the germline V gene. CDR3 length equals 12 residues. V was trimmed by 5 bases and J by 0 bases, leaving 2 bases between them. CDR3 in DNA: TGTGCCAGCAGTACCTCTGGAAACACCATATATTTT. It specifies CASSTSGNTIYF.

This clone was picked up one time. The chain recombines TRBV2 with TRBJ2-5, with 7 bases identical to TRBD1. Germline loops: CDR1 SNHLY, CDR2 FYNNEI. V was clipped by 8 bases and J by 2 bases; unmatched bases: 8. CDR3 length: 14 amino acids. The CDR3 region has the DNA TGTGCCAGCCTACCGGGACAGCTACAAGAGACCCAGTACTTC. It yields the protein CASLPGQLQETQYF. Looking up the rest from reference TRBV2 and TRBJ2-5 gives the full variable domain: EPEVTQTPSHQVTQMGQEVILRCVPISNHLYFYWYRQILGQKVEFLVSFYNNEISEKSEIFDDQFSVERPDGSNFTLKIRSTKLEDSAMYFCASLPGQLQETQYFGPGTRLLVL.

The gene calls are TRBV27 and TRBJ2-2; TRBD1 matches at 8 bases. CDR3 length: 15 residues. Germline-derived CDR1 and CDR2 are MNHEY and SMNVEV (reference sequence). The V segment lost 3 bases and the J segment 4 bases; nucleotides outside the gene matches: 4. CDR3 protein: CASSFQGATTGELFF. The CDR3 region has the DNA TGTGCCAGCAGTTTTCAGGGGGCTACCACCGGGGAGCTGTTTTTT.

This rearrangement joins TRBV7-2 to TRBJ1-5, with D unresolved. V dropped 6 bases and J dropped 7 bases, with 13 bases sitting between them. The CDR3 contains 13 residues. Germline lookup yields CDR1 SGHTA and CDR2 FQGNSA. The CDR3 is CASSSDRVQPQHF. The DNA of the CDR3 is TGTGCCAGCAGTTCTGATCGGGTCCAGCCCCAGCATTTT.